A selection of T cell receptor beta chains follows, all from one sample in a study of monozygotic twins with inflammatory bowel disease. TCRdb re-called the 5' RACE reads, yielding one record per CDR3 amino acid sequence without DNA. Here the sample table reports around 400,000 distinct CDR3 sequences. The sequenced sample was blood. The receptors stem from a human donor with ulcerative colitis or Crohn's disease, or a healthy co-twin of an affected twin (not recorded which). The CDR3 runs from the conserved cysteine through the conserved F or W.

TRBJ2-5 TRBV5-1 CASSPDGLAGETQYF
TRBJ2-3 TRBV24-1 CATSDSRGGADTQYF
TRBJ2-5 TRBV6-1 CASSPQHLAGGIQETQYF
TRBJ2-1 TRBV7-9 CASRLTSGIYNEQFF
TRBJ2-3 TRBV29-1 CSVEDGSLATDTQYF
TRBJ1-4 TRBV14 CASSQPGAKLFF
TRBJ2-3 TRBV5-1 CASSLGSSGRGGTDTQYF
TRBJ1-2 TRBV6-6 CASSYSPGPYGYTF
TRBJ1-1 TRBV11-2 CASSLVGGGVGANTEAFF
TRBJ2-7 TRBV7-2 CASSPSGTSSYEQYF
TRBJ1-2 TRBV20-1 CSAGRTGYGYTF
TRBJ2-7 TRBV29-1 CSVGSDRPYYEQYF
TRBJ2-7 TRBV10-3 CAISGQSYEWQYF
TRBJ2-3 TRBV4-1 CASSQEGSGRAGDTQYF
TRBJ1-2 TRBV10-3 CAAGTGGAAGYTF
TRBJ1-2 TRBV3-1 CASSQEFLRGYTF
TRBJ2-7 TRBV20-1 CSARDLGRGEQYF
TRBJ2-4 TRBV5-4 CASSLDGMDGQYF
TRBJ1-1 TRBV5-6 CASSYHTEAFF
TRBJ2-7 TRBV4-3 CASSQESGTGYEQYF